This TCR beta chain stems from a study of shared clonotypes between healthy human individuals. At the level of the study: Donors, aged 18 to 49, were a couple of women and a few men. Study results and caveats: Incomplete sequencing of sorted subsets was indicated by rarefaction despite large depth. About 5% of naive CD4 clonotypes were common to a few donors. Investigators collected only blood, and repertoires in tissues likely differ.

The assay was immunoSEQ multiplex PCR, and TCRdb's table has in-frame clones only and misses some. The data contain some 2,100,000 clones, about 94% of them singletons. With regard to this clone: What it recognizes is unknown.

Germline V gene sequence: CDR1 GTSNPN, CDR2 SVGIG (reference sequence). Trimming removed 5 bases from V and 0 bases from J, with 11 bases in between. The CDR3 length is 15 residues. The source is a man aged 18 to 30 in good health. The sample was naive CD4+ T cells sorted from blood. Subset in this sample: CD45RA+ positively selected. The rearrangement links TRBV30 to TRBJ1-6, with D unresolved. CDR3 protein: CAWGPRSSYNSPLHF. CDR3 nucleotides: TGTGCCTGGGGGCCTCGGAGCTCCTATAATTCACCCCTCCACTTT.